A selection of T cell receptor beta chains follows, all from one sample in a study of T cells in Graves' hyperthyroidism and ophthalmopathy. In TCRdb, the multiplex PCR reads were re-called with MiXCR into one record per CDR3 protein. In the table there are 500,000 to 800,000 distinct CDR3 sequences, 13% to 15% of which are singletons. Sequenced material: blood. Every receptor here comes from a woman aged 45-60 years with Graves' ophthalmopathy. The CDR3 runs from the conserved cysteine through the conserved F or W. Each record gives: V gene, D gene, clone size, J gene, CDR3 protein, CDR3 DNA. The D gene is left open where the match is weak. For some rows the clone size is stated as once, few or many, or as a class when expanded; others skip it.

v_call: TRBV6-4
d_call: TRBD1
clone_size: few
j_call: TRBJ2-2
cdr3_aa: CASSMRQGGGELFF
cdr3_nt: TGTGCCAGCAGTATGAGACAGGGTGGCGGGGAGCTGTTTTTT

v_call: TRBV7-2
d_call: NA
clone_size: many
j_call: TRBJ1-1
cdr3_aa: CASSPAGFAEAFF
cdr3_nt: TGTGCCAGCAGCCCCGCAGGGTTCGCTGAAGCTTTCTTT

v_call: TRBV5-1
d_call: NA
clone_size: many
j_call: TRBJ2-3
cdr3_aa: CASSLAVGADTQYF
cdr3_nt: TGCGCCAGCAGCTTGGCCGTCGGCGCAGATACGCAGTATTTT

v_call: TRBV20-1
d_call: NA
clone_size: NA
j_call: TRBJ1-2
cdr3_aa: CSVWGTYGYTF
cdr3_nt: TGCAGTGTTTGGGGGACCTATGGCTACACCTTC

v_call: TRBV29-1
d_call: NA
clone_size: many
j_call: TRBJ1-5
cdr3_aa: CSAQGGGNQPQHF
cdr3_nt: TGCAGCGCCCAAGGGGGGGGCAATCAGCCCCAGCATTTT

v_call: TRBV6-2/TRBV6-3
d_call: TRBD1
clone_size: few
j_call: TRBJ2-2
cdr3_aa: CASIKDRVGTGELFF
cdr3_nt: TGTGCCAGCATTAAGGACAGGGTCGGCACCGGGGAGCTGTTTTTT

v_call: TRBV5-1
d_call: TRBD2
clone_size: NA
j_call: TRBJ2-3
cdr3_aa: CASLALASGSTDTQYF
cdr3_nt: TGCGCCAGCCTCGCCTTGGCTAGCGGTAGCACAGATACGCAGTATTTT

v_call: TRBV20-1
d_call: NA
clone_size: many
j_call: TRBJ2-7
cdr3_aa: CSASGGLARAYEQYF
cdr3_nt: TGCAGTGCTAGTGGAGGATTAGCGAGAGCCTACGAGCAGTACTTC

v_call: TRBV9
d_call: NA
clone_size: NA
j_call: TRBJ1-1
cdr3_aa: CASSGWDGDTEAFF
cdr3_nt: TGTGCCAGCAGCGGGTGGGACGGAGACACTGAAGCTTTCTTT

v_call: TRBV30
d_call: NA
clone_size: many
j_call: TRBJ1-2
cdr3_aa: CAWSEAAQGGYTF
cdr3_nt: TGTGCCTGGAGTGAGGCAGCCCAGGGAGGCTACACCTTC

v_call: TRBV29-1
d_call: NA
clone_size: many
j_call: TRBJ2-1
cdr3_aa: CSVILAHYNEQFF
cdr3_nt: TGCAGCGTTATCCTAGCGCATTACAATGAGCAGTTCTTC

v_call: TRBV7-3
d_call: TRBD2
clone_size: many
j_call: TRBJ2-7
cdr3_aa: CASSLSLAGGYEQYF
cdr3_nt: TGTGCCAGCAGCTTAAGCCTAGCGGGAGGCTACGAGCAGTACTTC

v_call: TRBV6-1
d_call: NA
clone_size: many
j_call: TRBJ2-1
cdr3_aa: CASSPWGGNNNEQFF
cdr3_nt: TGTGCCAGCAGTCCTTGGGGCGGGAACAACAATGAGCAGTTCTTC

v_call: TRBV7-6
d_call: NA
clone_size: many
j_call: TRBJ2-3
cdr3_aa: CASSHTRAVTDTQYF
cdr3_nt: TGTGCCAGCAGCCATACAAGAGCGGTCACAGATACGCAGTATTTT

v_call: TRBV15
d_call: NA
clone_size: few
j_call: TRBJ1-1
cdr3_aa: CATSRDRGYTEAFF
cdr3_nt: TGTGCCACCAGCAGAGATAGGGGGTACACTGAAGCTTTCTTT

v_call: TRBV20-1
d_call: NA
clone_size: many
j_call: TRBJ2-1
cdr3_aa: CSARDSVRPYNEQFF
cdr3_nt: TGCAGTGCTAGGGACTCTGTAAGGCCCTACAATGAGCAGTTCTTC

v_call: TRBV5-1
d_call: TRBD1
clone_size: NA
j_call: TRBJ1-2
cdr3_aa: CASRETGDGYTF
cdr3_nt: TGCGCCAGCAGAGAGACAGGGGACGGCTACACCTTC

v_call: TRBV7-7
d_call: TRBD2
clone_size: few
j_call: TRBJ2-7
cdr3_aa: CASSYIAGGTSSYEQYF
cdr3_nt: TGTGCTAGCAGTTACATAGCGGGAGGGACAAGCTCCTACGAGCAGTACTTC

v_call: TRBV2
d_call: TRBD1
clone_size: many
j_call: TRBJ2-7
cdr3_aa: CASSDQGAFYEQYF
cdr3_nt: TGTGCCAGCAGTGATCAGGGGGCTTTCTACGAGCAGTACTTC

v_call: TRBV12-3/TRBV12-4
d_call: NA
clone_size: NA
j_call: TRBJ2-2
cdr3_aa: CASSKDRNTGELFF
cdr3_nt: TGTGCCAGCAGTAAAGACAGAAACACCGGGGAGCTGTTTTTT

v_call: TRBV12-3/TRBV12-4
d_call: TRBD2
clone_size: many
j_call: TRBJ2-1
cdr3_aa: CASSRTSGRSREQFF
cdr3_nt: TGTGCCAGCAGTCGGACTAGCGGGAGATCCCGTGAGCAGTTCTTC

v_call: TRBV12-3/TRBV12-4
d_call: NA
clone_size: few
j_call: TRBJ1-1
cdr3_aa: CASSPPGGMAEAFF
cdr3_nt: TGTGCCAGCAGTCCCCCCGGGGGGATGGCTGAAGCTTTCTTT

v_call: TRBV5-1
d_call: NA
clone_size: NA
j_call: TRBJ2-5
cdr3_aa: CASSARGPETQYF
cdr3_nt: TGCGCCAGCAGCGCCAGGGGTCCCGAGACCCAGTACTTC

v_call: TRBV7-9
d_call: NA
clone_size: many
j_call: TRBJ2-2
cdr3_aa: CASSGDNTGELFF
cdr3_nt: TGTGCCAGCAGCGGGGACAACACCGGGGAGCTGTTTTTT

v_call: TRBV19
d_call: TRBD2
clone_size: NA
j_call: TRBJ2-1
cdr3_aa: CASSTASGSRTFQFF
cdr3_nt: TGTGCCAGTAGTACCGCTAGCGGGAGCCGCACCTTTCAGTTCTTC

v_call: TRBV7-3
d_call: NA
clone_size: many
j_call: TRBJ2-3
cdr3_aa: CASSLDRLNTDTQYF
cdr3_nt: TGTGCCAGCAGCTTAGATAGACTGAACACAGATACGCAGTATTTT

v_call: TRBV25-1
d_call: NA
clone_size: few
j_call: TRBJ2-4
cdr3_aa: CASSELKGTKNIQYF
cdr3_nt: TGTGCCAGCAGTGAATTGAAGGGTACCAAAAACATTCAGTACTTC

v_call: TRBV28
d_call: TRBD1
clone_size: few
j_call: TRBJ2-1
cdr3_aa: CASRSTGGPKKNEQFF
cdr3_nt: TGTGCCAGCAGGTCAACAGGGGGCCCTAAAAAGAATGAGCAGTTCTTC

v_call: TRBV27
d_call: TRBD2
clone_size: few
j_call: TRBJ2-3
cdr3_aa: CASSFWGSGKLATSTDTQYF
cdr3_nt: TGTGCCAGCAGTTTTTGGGGTAGCGGGAAGCTCGCTACTAGCACAGATACGCAGTATTTT

v_call: TRBV25-1
d_call: NA
clone_size: NA
j_call: TRBJ2-4
cdr3_aa: CASSEGNIQYF
cdr3_nt: TGTGCCAGCAGTGAGGGGAACATTCAGTACTTC

v_call: TRBV18
d_call: TRBD1
clone_size: NA
j_call: TRBJ2-7
cdr3_aa: CASSPSGGTGASEQYF
cdr3_nt: TGTGCCAGCTCACCATCGGGCGGGACAGGGGCGTCCGAGCAGTACTTC

v_call: TRBV24-1
d_call: NA
clone_size: many
j_call: TRBJ2-7
cdr3_aa: CATSERPLGEQYF
cdr3_nt: TGTGCCACCAGTGAAAGACCACTCGGGGAGCAGTACTTC

v_call: TRBV28
d_call: NA
clone_size: many
j_call: TRBJ1-1
cdr3_aa: CASSLTGGTDTEAFF
cdr3_nt: TGTGCCAGCAGTTTAACGGGGGGTACGGACACTGAAGCTTTCTTT

v_call: TRBV27
d_call: NA
clone_size: many
j_call: TRBJ2-2
cdr3_aa: CASSFERGGELFF
cdr3_nt: TGTGCCAGCAGTTTTGAACGCGGCGGGGAGCTGTTTTTT

v_call: TRBV28
d_call: NA
clone_size: NA
j_call: TRBJ2-6
cdr3_aa: CASSRLIGSVPGANVLTF
cdr3_nt: TGTGCCAGCAGCCGTTTAATCGGCAGTGTCCCTGGGGCCAACGTCCTGACTTTC

v_call: TRBV27
d_call: TRBD2
clone_size: NA
j_call: TRBJ2-1
cdr3_aa: CASSPTGGPYNEQFF
cdr3_nt: TGTGCCAGCAGTCCCACGGGAGGGCCATACAATGAGCAGTTCTTC

v_call: TRBV19
d_call: TRBD1
clone_size: few
j_call: TRBJ2-3
cdr3_aa: CASSPGDRQTDTQYF
cdr3_nt: TGTGCCAGTAGTCCCGGGGACAGACAAACAGATACGCAGTATTTT